A selection of T cell receptor beta chains follows, all from one sample in a study of graft-versus-host responses after intestinal transplantation. The data were produced by immunoSEQ multiplex PCR, yet TCRdb's version contains in-frame clones alone and is incomplete. The sample has tens of thousands of clones, 56% seen once. Material: alloreactive CD4+ T cells from a mixed lymphocyte reaction culture, obtained before intestinal transplant. The receptors stem from a human patient who received an intestinal transplant. CDR3s include the opening cysteine and the closing phenylalanine or tryptophan. Each record gives: D gene, clone size, V gene, J gene, CDR3 protein, CDR3 DNA. A D gene is named only where the DNA matches it firmly. Clone sizes are given selectively: once, few, many, or a class where the clone is expanded.

>-|few|TRBV5-6|TRBJ1-2
CASSGYGTFYGYTF
TGTGCCAGCAGCGGTTACGGGACTTTCTATGGCTACACCTTC
>-|-|TRBV27|TRBJ1-1
CASSLSGVLDTEAFF
TGTGCCAGCAGTTTATCGGGAGTTTTAGACACTGAAGCTTTCTTT
>-|-|TRBV6-5|TRBJ1-1
CASRTVGNTEAFF
TGTGCCAGCAGGACAGTCGGGAACACTGAAGCTTTCTTT
>TRBD1|-|TRBV7-9|TRBJ2-4
CASSVWTGNIQYF
TGTGCCAGCAGCGTTTGGACAGGAAACATTCAGTACTTC
>-|-|TRBV4-1|TRBJ1-1
CASSLVGPGTEAFF
TGCGCCAGCAGCCTGGTGGGTCCGGGGACTGAAGCTTTCTTT
>TRBD1|few|TRBV7-2|TRBJ2-1
CASSPWGQFSYNEQFF
TGTGCCAGCAGCCCATGGGGACAGTTCTCCTACAATGAGCAGTTCTTC
>-|-|TRBV5-1|TRBJ2-7
CASSNQVSYEQYF
TGCGCCAGCAGTAATCAGGTTTCCTACGAGCAGTACTTC
>TRBD1|-|TRBV27|TRBJ1-1
CASSWQGAVNTEAFF
TGTGCCAGCAGTTGGCAGGGGGCGGTGAACACTGAAGCTTTCTTT
>-|few|TRBV7-9|TRBJ2-2
CASSGRTGELFF
TGTGCCAGCAGCGGGAGGACCGGGGAGCTGTTTTTT
>TRBD2|-|TRBV18|TRBJ2-2
CASSPRFSGASNTGELFF
TGTGCCAGCTCACCACGTTTTAGCGGGGCTTCGAACACCGGGGAGCTGTTTTTT
>-|-|TRBV6-1|TRBJ2-7
CASSESGLYEQYF
TGTGCCAGCAGTGAAAGCGGGCTCTACGAGCAGTACTTC
>TRBD1|-|TRBV10-1|TRBJ2-7
CASSPRRDRPTYEQYF
TGCGCCAGCAGCCCCAGGAGGGACAGGCCCACCTACGAGCAGTACTTC
>-|few|TRBV5-6|TRBJ1-2
CASSLGLSVNYGYTF
TGTGCCAGCAGCTTGGGCCTGAGCGTTAACTATGGCTACACCTTC
>-|-|TRBV5-5|TRBJ1-4
CASSLGGLGEKLFF
TGTGCCAGCAGCTTGGGGGGCTTGGGTGAAAAACTGTTTTTT
>TRBD1|-|TRBV28|TRBJ2-5
CASRTDRGGETQYF
TGTGCCAGCAGGACCGACAGGGGTGGAGAGACCCAGTACTTC
>-|-|TRBV5-4|TRBJ1-2
CASSLDSWGRGYGYTF
TGTGCCAGCAGCTTGGATTCCTGGGGGCGCGGCTATGGCTACACCTTC
>-|-|TRBV6-1|TRBJ2-7
CASSATVPYEQYF
TGTGCCAGCAGTGCCACTGTGCCCTACGAGCAGTACTTC
>-|-|TRBV21-1|TRBJ1-6
CAVAGGGRCSPLHF
TGTGCCGTCGCGGGAGGAGGGAGGTGCTCACCCCTCCACTTT
>-|few|TRBV10-3|TRBJ2-7
CAINPGIPSYEQYF
TGTGCCATCAACCCAGGGATACCCTCCTACGAGCAGTACTTC
>TRBD1|-|TRBV10-3|TRBJ1-2
CAISEGTAYGYTF
TGTGCCATCAGTGAGGGGACAGCATATGGCTACACCTTC
>-|-|TRBV6-5|TRBJ1-5
CASTFRHSNQPQHF
TGTGCCAGCACTTTCAGGCATAGCAATCAGCCCCAGCATTTT
>TRBD1|-|TRBV7-9|TRBJ2-7
CASSRGQHYEQYF
TGTGCCAGCAGCAGGGGACAGCACTACGAGCAGTACTTC
>-|-|TRBV5-8|TRBJ1-2
CASSLGMGRINPYGYTF
TGTGCCAGCAGCTTGGGCATGGGCCGCATCAACCCATATGGCTACACCTTC
>TRBD2|-|TRBV2|TRBJ2-7
CASREKFPGLADSYEQYF
TGTGCCAGCAGAGAAAAATTTCCGGGACTAGCGGACTCCTACGAGCAGTACTTC
>-|-|TRBV2|TRBJ1-1
CASRVRPDVYTEAFF
TGTGCCAGCAGAGTGCGGCCAGACGTGTACACTGAAGCTTTCTTT
>TRBD1|-|TRBV15|TRBJ1-3
CATSPFGTGDSGNTIYF
TGTGCCACCAGCCCTTTCGGGACAGGAGACTCTGGAAACACCATATATTTT
>TRBD2|-|TRBV7-2|TRBJ2-7
CASSLRLTSGRDEQYF
TGTGCCAGCAGCTTACGTTTAACTAGCGGGAGGGACGAGCAGTACTTC
>-|few|TRBV6-5|TRBJ1-5
CASSSGNQPQHF
TGTGCCAGCAGCTCCGGCAATCAGCCCCAGCATTTT
>TRBD1|-|TRBV19|TRBJ2-1
CASSKPRDRGTSEQFF
TGTGCCAGTAGTAAACCCCGGGACAGGGGGACTAGTGAGCAGTTCTTC
>-|once|TRBV6-1|TRBJ2-2
CASSRGNTGELFF
TGTGCCAGCAGTAGGGGGAACACCGGGGAGCTGTTTTTT
>TRBD1|once|TRBV19|TRBJ2-3
CASTRQGTDTQYF
TGTGCCAGTACCCGACAGGGGACAGATACGCAGTATTTT
>-|-|TRBV21-1|TRBJ2-7
CASTFHGTSGRSYEQYF
TGTGCCAGCACCTTTCATGGGACTAGCGGGAGATCCTACGAGCAGTACTTC
>-|once|TRBV18|TRBJ2-7
CASSPGRNYYEQYF
TGTGCCAGCTCACCGGGGAGGAACTACTACGAGCAGTACTTC
>-|-|TRBV13|TRBJ2-3
CASSLLNILGSPDTQYF
TGTGCCAGCAGCTTGCTCAACATCCTCGGGAGCCCAGATACGCAGTATTTT
>TRBD2|-|TRBV9|TRBJ2-7
CASSATSGPLVEQYF
TGTGCCAGCAGCGCCACTAGCGGGCCTCTGGTAGAGCAGTACTTC
>TRBD1|-|TRBV5-8|TRBJ2-7
CASSWTGSYEQYF
TGTGCCAGCAGCTGGACAGGGTCCTACGAGCAGTACTTC
>TRBD1|once|TRBV5-1|TRBJ1-5
CASSLGQGAGQPQHF
TGCGCCAGCAGCTTGGGCCAGGGGGCAGGTCAGCCCCAGCATTTT
>TRBD2|-|TRBV30|TRBJ2-3
CAWSRASGNTDTQYF
TGTGCCTGGAGTAGGGCTAGCGGGAACACAGATACGCAGTATTTT
>-|-|TRBV9|TRBJ2-2
CASSVEPGKNTGELFF
TGTGCCAGCAGCGTAGAGCCGGGGAAGAACACCGGGGAGCTGTTTTTT
>-|-|TRBV5-8|TRBJ2-3
CASSLDLPGTDTQYF
TGTGCCAGCAGCTTAGATCTCCCGGGCACAGATACGCAGTATTTT
>-|-|TRBV7-2|TRBJ1-1
CASSFTFSAGTEAFF
TGTGCCAGCAGCTTTACCTTTAGTGCTGGCACTGAAGCTTTCTTT
>TRBD1|-|TRBV5-1|TRBJ1-2
CASSMGQVNYGYTF
TGCGCCAGCAGTATGGGACAGGTTAACTATGGCTACACCTTC
>-|-|TRBV13|TRBJ2-3
CASSFAVSPFGGSTDTQYF
TGTGCCAGCAGCTTCGCCGTGAGTCCGTTTGGGGGGAGCACAGATACGCAGTATTTT
>-|few|TRBV11-2|TRBJ2-2
CASSLVVLTGELFF
TGTGCCAGCAGCTTAGTCGTTCTCACCGGGGAGCTGTTTTTT
>-|-|TRBV29-1|TRBJ1-2
CSVEAQEALGGYTF
TGCAGCGTTGAGGCCCAGGAGGCCTTGGGTGGCTACACCTTC
>TRBD2|once|TRBV28|TRBJ2-4
CASREGLALAKNIQYF
TGTGCCAGCAGAGAGGGACTAGCGCTAGCCAAAAACATTCAGTACTTC
>TRBD1|few|TRBV12-5|TRBJ1-2
CASGPGQGVGYTF
TGTGCTAGTGGACCCGGACAGGGGGTCGGCTACACCTTC
>TRBD2|-|TRBV5-1|TRBJ2-7
CASSISGGYEQYF
TGCGCCAGCAGCATTAGCGGGGGCTACGAGCAGTACTTC
>-|few|TRBV7-2|TRBJ1-2
CASSLGGWGYGYTF
TGTGCCAGCAGCTTAGGGGGCTGGGGCTATGGCTACACCTTC
>-|few|TRBV29-1|TRBJ2-7
CSVEDYRNGNRGEQYF
TGCAGCGTTGAAGATTATCGAAACGGGAATCGGGGCGAGCAGTACTTC
>-|few|TRBV7-2|TRBJ2-1
CASSFGSPGGFNEQFF
TGTGCCAGCAGCTTCGGGTCGCCCGGAGGTTTCAATGAGCAGTTCTTC
>-|-|TRBV6-6|TRBJ2-7
CASRRDFYSYEQYF
TGTGCCAGCAGACGAGATTTTTACTCCTACGAGCAGTACTTC
>TRBD2|-|TRBV2|TRBJ2-5
CASSSGLAGVRETQYF
TGTGCCAGCAGTTCAGGGCTAGCGGGAGTGAGAGAGACCCAGTACTTC
>TRBD2|few|TRBV5-1|TRBJ2-1
CASSRTHHLAGEFGNEQFF
TGCGCCAGCAGCCGTACCCACCACCTAGCGGGAGAGTTCGGCAATGAGCAGTTCTTC
>-|few|TRBV7-3|TRBJ1-1
CASSPQPARAGTEAFF
TGTGCCAGCAGCCCACAACCAGCCCGAGCGGGCACTGAAGCTTTCTTT